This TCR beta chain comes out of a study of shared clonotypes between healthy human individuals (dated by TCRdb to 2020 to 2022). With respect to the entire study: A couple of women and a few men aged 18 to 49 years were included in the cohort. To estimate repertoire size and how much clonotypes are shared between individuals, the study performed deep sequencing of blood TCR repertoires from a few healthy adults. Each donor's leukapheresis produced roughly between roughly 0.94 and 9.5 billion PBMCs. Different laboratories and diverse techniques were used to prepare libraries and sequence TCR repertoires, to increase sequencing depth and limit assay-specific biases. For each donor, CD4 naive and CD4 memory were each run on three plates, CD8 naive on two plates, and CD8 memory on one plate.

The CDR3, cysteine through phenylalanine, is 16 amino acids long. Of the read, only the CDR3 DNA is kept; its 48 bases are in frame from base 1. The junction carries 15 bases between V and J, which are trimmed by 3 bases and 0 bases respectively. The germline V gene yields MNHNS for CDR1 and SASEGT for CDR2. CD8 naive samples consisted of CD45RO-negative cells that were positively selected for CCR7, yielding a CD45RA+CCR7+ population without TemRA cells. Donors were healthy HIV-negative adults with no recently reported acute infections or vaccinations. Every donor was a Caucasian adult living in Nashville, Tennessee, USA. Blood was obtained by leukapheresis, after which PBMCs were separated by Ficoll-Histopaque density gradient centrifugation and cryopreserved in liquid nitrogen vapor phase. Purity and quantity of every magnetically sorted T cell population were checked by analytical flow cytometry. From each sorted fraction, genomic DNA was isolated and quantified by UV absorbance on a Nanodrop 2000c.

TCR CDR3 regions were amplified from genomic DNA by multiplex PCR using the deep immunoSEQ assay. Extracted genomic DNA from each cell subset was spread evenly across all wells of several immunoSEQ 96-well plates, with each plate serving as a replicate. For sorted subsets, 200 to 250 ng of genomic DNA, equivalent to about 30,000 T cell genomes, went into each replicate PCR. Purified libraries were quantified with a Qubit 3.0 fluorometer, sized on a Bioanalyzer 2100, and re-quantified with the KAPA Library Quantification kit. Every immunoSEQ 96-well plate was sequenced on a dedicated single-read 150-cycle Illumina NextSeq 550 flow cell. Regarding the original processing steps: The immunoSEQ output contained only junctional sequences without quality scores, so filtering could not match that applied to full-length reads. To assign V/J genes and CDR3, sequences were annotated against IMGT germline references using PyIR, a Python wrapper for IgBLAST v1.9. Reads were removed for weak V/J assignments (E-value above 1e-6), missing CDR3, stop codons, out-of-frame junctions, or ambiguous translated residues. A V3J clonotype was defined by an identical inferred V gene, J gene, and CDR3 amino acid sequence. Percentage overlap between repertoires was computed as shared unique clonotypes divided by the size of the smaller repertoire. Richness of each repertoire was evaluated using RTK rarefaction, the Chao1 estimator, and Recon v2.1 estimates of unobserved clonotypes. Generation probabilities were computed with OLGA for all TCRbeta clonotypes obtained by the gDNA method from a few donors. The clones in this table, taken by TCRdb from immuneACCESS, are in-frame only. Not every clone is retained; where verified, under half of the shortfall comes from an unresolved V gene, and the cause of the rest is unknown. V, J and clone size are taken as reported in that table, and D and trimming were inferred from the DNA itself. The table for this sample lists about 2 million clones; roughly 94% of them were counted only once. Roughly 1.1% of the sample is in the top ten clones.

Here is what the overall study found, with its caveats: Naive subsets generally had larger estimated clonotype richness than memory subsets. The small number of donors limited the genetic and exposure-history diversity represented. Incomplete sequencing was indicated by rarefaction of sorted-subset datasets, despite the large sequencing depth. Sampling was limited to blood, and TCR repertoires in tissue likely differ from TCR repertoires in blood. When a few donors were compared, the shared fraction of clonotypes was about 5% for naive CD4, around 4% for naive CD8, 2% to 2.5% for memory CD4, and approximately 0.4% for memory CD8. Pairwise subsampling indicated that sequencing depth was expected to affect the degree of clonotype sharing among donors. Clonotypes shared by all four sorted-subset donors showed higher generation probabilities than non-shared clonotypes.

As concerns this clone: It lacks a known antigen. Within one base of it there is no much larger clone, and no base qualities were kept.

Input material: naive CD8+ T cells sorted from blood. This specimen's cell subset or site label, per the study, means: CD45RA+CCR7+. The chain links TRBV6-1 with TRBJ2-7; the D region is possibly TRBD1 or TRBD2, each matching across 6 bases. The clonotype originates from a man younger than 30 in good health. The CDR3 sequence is CASSEEEGDSSYEQYF. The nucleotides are TGTGCCAGCAGTGAGGAGGAGGGGGATAGCTCCTACGAGCAGTACTTC.